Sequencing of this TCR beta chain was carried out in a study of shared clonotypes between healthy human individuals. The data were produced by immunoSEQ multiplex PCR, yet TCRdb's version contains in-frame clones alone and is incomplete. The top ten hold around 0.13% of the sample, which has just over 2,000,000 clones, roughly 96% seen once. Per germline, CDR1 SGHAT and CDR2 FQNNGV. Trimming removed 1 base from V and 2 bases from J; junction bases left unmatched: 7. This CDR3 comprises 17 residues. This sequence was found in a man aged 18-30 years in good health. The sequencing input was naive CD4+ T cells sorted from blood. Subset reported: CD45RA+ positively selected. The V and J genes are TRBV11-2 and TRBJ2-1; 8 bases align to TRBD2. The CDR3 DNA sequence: TGTGCCAGCAGCTTAGTTGTGGCGGGAGGAGCCTACAATGAGCAGTTCTTC. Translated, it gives CASSLVVAGGAYNEQFF.